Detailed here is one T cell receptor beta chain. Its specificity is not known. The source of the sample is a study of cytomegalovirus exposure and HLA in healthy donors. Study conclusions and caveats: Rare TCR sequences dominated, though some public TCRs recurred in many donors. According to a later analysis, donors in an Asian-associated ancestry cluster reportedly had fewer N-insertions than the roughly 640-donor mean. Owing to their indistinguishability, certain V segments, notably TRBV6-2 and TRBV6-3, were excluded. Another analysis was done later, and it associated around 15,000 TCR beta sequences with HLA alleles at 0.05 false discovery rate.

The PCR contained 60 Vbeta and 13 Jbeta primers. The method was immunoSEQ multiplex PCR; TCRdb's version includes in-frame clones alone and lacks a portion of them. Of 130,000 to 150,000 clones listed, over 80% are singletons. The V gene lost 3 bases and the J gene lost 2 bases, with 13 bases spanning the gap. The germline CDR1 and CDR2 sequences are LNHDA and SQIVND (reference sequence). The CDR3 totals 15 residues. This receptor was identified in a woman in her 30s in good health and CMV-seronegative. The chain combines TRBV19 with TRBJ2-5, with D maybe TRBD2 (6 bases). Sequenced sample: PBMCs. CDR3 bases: TGTGCCAGTAGTATCTTACTAGCTGGGCAAGAGACCCAGTACTTC. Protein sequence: CASSILLAGQETQYF.